This T cell receptor beta chain was profiled in a study of blood T cell repertoires in COVID-19 (dated by TCRdb to 2020 to 2022). The study in broad terms: Samples covering the acute and convalescent phases of COVID-19 were provided by collaborators in the United States, Italy and Spain. Subjects who had been exposed to COVID-19, were actively infected with it, or had recovered from it provided the deeply sampled blood TCRbeta repertoires that made up the dataset. The samples were drawn from two sources: the first 160 participants of the ongoing ImmuneRACE study, and 1,200 or so subjects contributed by 6 global collaborators. A freely available public database, intended as a resource for researchers studying the immune response to SARS-CoV-2, is where the repertoires were released. HLA class I and class II types, where available, came from metadata supplied by the sample provider rather than from assay-based typing. Nearly every sample came with metadata listing a de-identified subject ID, COVID-19 status, age in years and sex. The material from the prospective study consisted of cDNA or gDNA derived from T cells, B-cell-depleted T cells, or PBMCs.

In the germline V gene (reference sequence), CDR1 corresponds to GTSNPN and CDR2 to SVGIG. Taken from cysteine to phenylalanine, the CDR3 has 12 residues. The kept DNA is CDR3 alone, 36 bases in frame from the first base. This clone was detected only once. It has no known antigen specificity. The junction does not match germline at one end; this may be a read error. The research as a whole found: Clinical and demographic metadata were provided uncurated, with the amount varying by source and participant.

TCRbeta CDR3 regions were amplified from genomic DNA using the immunoSEQ Assay, a bias-controlled multiplex PCR. In the original analysis: Within the assay, amplification of reference gene primers was used to estimate how many nucleated cells each sample contained. To quantify the absolute abundance of each unique TCRbeta CDR3 rearrangement, sequence reads were collapsed and filtered. For each sample, productive Simpson clonality was calculated as the square root of Simpson's diversity index across productive rearrangements. TCRdb re-hosts the immuneACCESS table, in-frame sequences only. Its copies lack some clones; in the studies checked, an unresolved V gene accounts for under half of them, and the cause for the rest is not known. V, J and clone size were drawn from that table, and D and trimming were deduced from the DNA. The sample has approximately 140,000 clones on record, about 80% of them singletons. The ten largest clones represent more than 2% of the sample.

In the prospective study, participants were about 18 to 95 years old, resided in about 25 geographic areas of the United States, and were enrolled through a virtual design. To assign participants to cohorts, the prospective study relied on clinical history that participants themselves reported in a screening survey and a study questionnaire. In the prospective study, mobile phlebotomists collected whole blood, serum and a nasopharyngeal or oropharyngeal swab from each participant. Prospective study participants could optionally give additional blood draws and questionnaires over an approximately 2-month period. Before DNA extraction, blood samples from the prospective study were shipped at room temperature or frozen.

The chain is encoded by TRBV30 joined to TRBJ1-5; TRBD1 matches 8 bases in the middle. The source of this sequence is a man aged 40-50 years with acute COVID-19. Sequencing was performed on PBMCs or T cells enriched from blood (not recorded which). The CDR3 reads CAWSLSGQVVNF. Here is the DNA: TGTGCCTGGAGTCTTTCGGGACAGGTTGTAAATTTT.